A selection of T cell receptor beta chains follows, all from one sample in a study of brain T cells in children with intractable seizures. TCRdb keeps only in-frame clones here, not all; method: immunoSEQ multiplex PCR. The sample holds fewer than 150,000 clones, 94% seen once. This sample comprised peripheral blood, obtained at surgery. The receptors originated from a boy in the first two years of life with hemimegalencephaly and intractable seizures. The conserved cysteine and the conserved F or W are not part of the CDR3 here.

TRBJ1-2 | TRBV7-9 | ASSLDRGRDYGYT
TRBJ2-7 | TRBV2 | ASSEVGVSYEQY
TRBJ2-3 | TRBV6-4 | ASSDSIGTWTSDPTDTQY
TRBJ1-5 | TRBV5-5 | ASSLAGGNQPQH
TRBJ1-2 | TRBV28 | ASGQLQGGYGYT
TRBJ2-7 | TRBV5-1 | ASSPRDGGRDEQY
TRBJ1-1 | TRBV5-1 | ASSWRQGRNTEAF
TRBJ1-1 | TRBV9 | ASSVGGTTTEAF
TRBJ2-7 | TRBV5-4 | ASTLAGGVEQY
TRBJ1-4 | TRBV29-1 | SGRTGGEKLF
TRBJ2-1 | TRBV9 | ASSASGTSYNEQF
TRBJ2-1 | TRBV6-2/TRBV6-3 | ASSRQTGEEQF
TRBJ1-3 | TRBV19 | ASSGTAGNTIY
TRBJ2-7 | TRBV7-9 | ASSSLIGGGYEQY
TRBJ1-5 | TRBV4-1 | ASSHAGSNQPQH
TRBJ2-5 | TRBV7-9 | ASSPYGQGQETQY
TRBJ2-1 | TRBV28 | ASSPFAGSSYNEQF
TRBJ2-3 | TRBV12-3/TRBV12-4 | ASRADAGGRY
TRBJ1-5 | TRBV2 | ASCPGDNQPQH
TRBJ1-5 | TRBV19 | ASSIDPITGVVQPQH
TRBJ2-7 | TRBV12-3/TRBV12-4 | ASSLGGGEQY
TRBJ2-2 | TRBV6-4 | ATRLVAVTGELF
TRBJ2-3 | TRBV15 | ATSRDQGQPLTQY
TRBJ2-1 | TRBV2 | ARFLADNEQF
TRBJ2-5 | TRBV13 | ASSSRGRETQY
TRBJ1-4 | TRBV24-1 | ATSDPRQGSEKLF
TRBJ1-6 | TRBV6-4 | ASSEEGPPSPLH
TRBJ2-7 | TRBV28 | ASWGDRTYEQY
TRBJ2-5 | TRBV5-1 | ASSLGRGETQY
TRBJ2-5 | TRBV3-1/TRBV3-2 | ASSQAGGEETQY
TRBJ2-7 | TRBV29-1 | SVVGMVGDEQY
TRBJ1-1 | TRBV6-5 | ASSYSLQGDTEAF
TRBJ2-7 | TRBV28 | ASSRQPTGIYEQY
TRBJ1-5 | TRBV24-1 | ATSDWGKQPQH
TRBJ2-7 | TRBV5-1 | ASSLVGWTSNEQY
TRBJ1-2 | TRBV28 | ASSLGAGYT
TRBJ1-6 | TRBV5-8 | ASSLGTTHNSPLH
TRBJ2-1 | TRBV10-3 | AIRLALSLDYNEQF
TRBJ2-1 | TRBV27 | ASSSIGTGIDEQF
TRBJ2-7 | TRBV28 | ASTPPGRLDLYEQY
TRBJ2-1 | TRBV7-6 | ASSSGQTNEQF
TRBJ1-5 | TRBV6-5 | ASRDRADQPQH
TRBJ2-3 | TRBV6-5 | ASRPGPTRTDTQY
TRBJ1-1 | TRBV19 | ASQAGILDRVRRGANTEAF
TRBJ1-2 | TRBV6-5 | ASKPLGNSFYGYT
TRBJ2-1 | TRBV10-3 | AITQTSGNEQF
TRBJ1-5 | TRBV27 | ASSPLSRDQPQH
TRBJ2-7 | TRBV5-1 | ASSLRLAPYEQY
TRBJ2-7 | TRBV5-4 | ASSHGGLAGDEQY
TRBJ1-4 | TRBV7-9 | ASSLGGKLF
TRBJ1-1 | TRBV4-3 | ASSQEAGRANTEAF
TRBJ1-2 | TRBV18 | ASFSAGGRRYGYT
TRBJ1-2 | TRBV5-1 | ASSLAGQGGGYT
TRBJ2-5 | TRBV5-5 | ASSLYFFRTSGRAAETQY
TRBJ1-2 | TRBV7-9 | ASSYGQGARYGYT
TRBJ2-7 | TRBV4-3 | ASSHGLTGGLTYEQY